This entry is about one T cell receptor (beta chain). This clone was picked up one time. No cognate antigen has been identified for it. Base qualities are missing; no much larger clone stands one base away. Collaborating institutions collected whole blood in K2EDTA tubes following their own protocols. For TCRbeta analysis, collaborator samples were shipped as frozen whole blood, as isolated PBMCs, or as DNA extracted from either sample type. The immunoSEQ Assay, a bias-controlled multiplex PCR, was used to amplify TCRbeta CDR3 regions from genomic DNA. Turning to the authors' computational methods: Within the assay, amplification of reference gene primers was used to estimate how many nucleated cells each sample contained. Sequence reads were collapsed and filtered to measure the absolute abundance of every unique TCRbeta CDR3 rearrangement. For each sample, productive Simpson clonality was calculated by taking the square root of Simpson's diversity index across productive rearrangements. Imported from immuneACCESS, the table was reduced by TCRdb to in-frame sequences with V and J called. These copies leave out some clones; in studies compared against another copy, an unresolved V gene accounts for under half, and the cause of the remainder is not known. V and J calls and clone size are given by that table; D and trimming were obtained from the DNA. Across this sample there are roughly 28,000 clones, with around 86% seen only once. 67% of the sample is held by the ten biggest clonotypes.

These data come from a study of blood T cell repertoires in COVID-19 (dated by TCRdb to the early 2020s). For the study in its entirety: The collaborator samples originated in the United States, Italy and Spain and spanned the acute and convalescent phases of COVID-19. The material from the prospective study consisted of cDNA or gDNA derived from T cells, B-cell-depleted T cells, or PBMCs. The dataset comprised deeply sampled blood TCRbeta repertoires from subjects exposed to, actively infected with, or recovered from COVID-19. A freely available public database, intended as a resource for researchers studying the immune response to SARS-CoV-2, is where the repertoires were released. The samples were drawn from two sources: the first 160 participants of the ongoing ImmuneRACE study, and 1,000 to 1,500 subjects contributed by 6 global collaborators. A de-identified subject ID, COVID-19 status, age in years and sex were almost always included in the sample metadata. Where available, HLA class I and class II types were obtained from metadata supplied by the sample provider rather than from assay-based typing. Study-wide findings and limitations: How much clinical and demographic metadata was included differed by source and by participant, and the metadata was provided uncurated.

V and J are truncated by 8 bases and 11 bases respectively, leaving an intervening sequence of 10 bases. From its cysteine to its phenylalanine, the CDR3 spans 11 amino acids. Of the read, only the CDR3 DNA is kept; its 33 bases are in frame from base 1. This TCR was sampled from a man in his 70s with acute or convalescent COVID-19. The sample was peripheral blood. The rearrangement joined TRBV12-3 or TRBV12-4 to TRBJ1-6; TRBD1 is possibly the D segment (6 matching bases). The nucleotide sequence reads TGTGCCAGCGGTCCAGGGGCACCCCTCCACTTT. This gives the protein CASGPGAPLHF.